The clone carrying this TCR beta chain has a count of ten or more. The sample comes from a study of T cells in Graves' hyperthyroidism and ophthalmopathy. RNA transcripts served as the template for amplifying TCR beta CDR3 regions. The HTBI primer set drove a first-round RT-PCR of the TCR CDR3. TCRdb ran MiXCR on the multiplex PCR reads and lists one entry per CDR3 protein. The data contain some 510,000 distinct CDR3 sequences, about 20% of them singletons. The germline V gene encodes CDR1 SGDLS and CDR2 YYNGEE. Trimming removed 0 bases from V and 4 bases from J; junction bases left unmatched: 5. This CDR3 comprises 15 residues. From more than 9.5 ml of fresh peripheral blood, PBMCs were isolated.

The receptor was isolated from a man aged 18-30 years with Graves' hyperthyroidism. The chain uses TRBV9 and TRBJ1-2; 8 nucleotides line up with TRBD1. Sequenced input: blood. DNA of the CDR3: TGTGCCAGCAGCGTAGACTGGACAGGGCTCTATGGCTACACCTTC. Its translation is CASSVDWTGLYGYTF.